The 24 T cell receptor beta chains below come from one sample, sequenced in a study of blood T cell repertoires in COVID-19. Data came from immunoSEQ multiplex PCR; TCRdb stores just in-frame clones and leaves some out. Of over 200,000 clones in the sample, less than 90% were seen once. The sample comprised peripheral blood. Receptors were obtained from a man in his forties with active or convalescent COVID-19.

This chain connects TRBV19 to TRBJ1-5; a possible D gene is TRBD1 (5 bases). The length of the CDR3 is 16 residues. The V gene lost 1 base and the J gene lost 5 bases, with 15 bases spanning the gap. Germline V gene sequence: CDR1 LNHDA, CDR2 SQIVND (reference sequence). CDR3 DNA: TGTGCCAGTAGTATAGTAGGCAGCAGGGTCGATCAGCCCCAGCATTTT. Its protein product is CASSIVGSRVDQPQHF.

CDR3 coding DNA: TGTGCCAGCAGTGAAGAACAGGGTAACACCGGGGAGCTGTTTTTT. Encoded protein: CASSEEQGNTGELFF. V usage is TRBV2 and J usage is TRBJ2-2; a weak D match, TRBD1 (6 bases). This CDR3 contains 15 residues. Looked up from germline, CDR1 is SNHLY and CDR2 is FYNNEI. With 1 base removed from V and 2 bases from J, the gap between germline ends came to 8 bases.

The rearrangement joins TRBV7-2 to TRBJ2-3; TRBD2 might be the D (5 bases). The CDR3 spans 13 residues. The V end lost 1 base, the J end lost 6 bases, and 8 bases lay between the germline ends. Germline CDR1 SGHTA, CDR2 FQGNSA. DNA of the CDR3: TGTGCCAGCAGCTTAGAGCGGCAGGATACGCAGTATTTT. Protein: CASSLERQDTQYF.

The chain joins TRBV3-1 (or the pseudogene TRBV3-2) to TRBJ2-7, with 13 bases lining up with TRBD2. Germline V gives CDR1 LGHDT, CDR2 YNNKEL (reference sequence). Trimming at V came to 1 base and at J to 5 bases, leaving 8 bases not matched to a gene. The CDR3 extends over 17 amino acids. CDR3 amino acids: CASSQGGWTSGSHEQYF. The CDR3 nucleotides read TGTGCCAGCAGCCAAGGGGGATGGACTAGCGGGAGCCACGAGCAGTACTTC.

This clone occurred a few times. The chain employs TRBV28 and TRBJ1-4; D not certain. The CDR3 runs to 16 residues. Trimming shortened V by 4 bases and J by 3 bases, and 15 bases separated the two germline ends. Germline values: CDR1 MDHEN, CDR2 SYDVKM. The CDR3 region is CASSSRGPVANEKLFF. As DNA, the CDR3 is TGTGCCAGCAGTTCCCGTGGGCCCGTAGCTAATGAAAAACTGTTTTTT.

This clone occurred once. This sequence joins TRBV2 and TRBJ2-3, with 9 positions matching TRBD2. CDR1 and CDR2 (germline): SNHLY, FYNNEI. V was pared by 4 bases and J by 6 bases, with 5 bases of the junction left unmatched. The CDR3 is made up of 14 amino acids. CDR3 protein: CASSVTSGTDTQYF. The CDR3 coding sequence is TGTGCCAGCAGTGTGACTAGCGGTACCGATACGCAGTATTTT.

This clone has only one observation. CDR3 in amino acids: CASSPFSADLTGNTEAFF. CDR3 bases: TGTGCCAGCTCACCTTTCTCGGCGGATTTGACAGGGAACACTGAAGCTTTCTTT. The rearrangement uses TRBV18 and TRBJ1-1; D may be TRBD1 (6 bases). The germline CDR1 and CDR2 sequences are KGHSH and LQKENI. Trimming stripped 3 bases from V and 1 base from J, with 21 bases between. The CDR3 totals 18 residues.

CDR3 sequence reads: CASSLLGGTGELFF. The CDR3 DNA reads TGTGCCAGCAGCCTTCTAGGTGGGACCGGGGAGCTGTTTTTT. The chain combines TRBV7-9 with TRBJ2-2; no firm D call. V shed 5 bases and J shed 5 bases, with 12 bases lying between them. The length of the CDR3 is 14 residues. The germline CDR1 and CDR2 sequences are SEHNR and FQNEAQ (reference sequence).

The CDR3 bases are TGTGCCAGCAGTTTACAGGGTACCTATAATTCACCCCTCCACTTT. Translating gives CASSLQGTYNSPLHF. The V and J genes are TRBV2 and TRBJ1-6; tentatively, D is TRBD1 (6 bases). V was shortened by 5 bases and J by 2 bases, with 10 bases between the two germline ends. CDR1 is SNHLY and CDR2 is FYNNEI in the germline V gene. CDR3 length: 15 amino acids.

Here the CDR3 reads CASSLEASPHGETQYF. CDR3 coding DNA: TGTGCCAGCAGCTTAGAGGCCAGCCCTCACGGGGAGACCCAGTACTTC. V gene TRBV7-8 combines with J gene TRBJ2-5; D gene ambiguous. The CDR3 is 16 residues long. V was shortened by 1 base and J by 5 bases, with 17 bases between the two germline ends. CDR1 is SGHVS and CDR2 is FQNEAQ in the germline V gene. Full variable domain (missing parts from reference TRBV7-8 and TRBJ2-5): GAGVSQSPRYKVAKRGQDVALRCDPISGHVSLFWYQQALGQGPEFLTYFQNEAQLDKSGLPSDRFFAERPEGSVSTLKIQRTQQEDSAVYLCASSLEASPHGETQYFGPGTRLLVL.

The chain recombines TRBV7-3 with TRBJ2-1; a weak D match, TRBD1 (6 bases). Trimming took off 1 base at V and 5 bases at J, with 15 bases between the two ends. The CDR3 covers 16 residues. CDR1 SGHTA and CDR2 FQGTGA come from the germline V gene. CDR3 loop: CASSLRPGVVDNEQFF. The CDR3 nucleotides are TGTGCCAGCAGCTTAAGGCCAGGGGTTGTAGACAATGAGCAGTTCTTC.

The chain carries TRBV27 and TRBJ2-5; tentative D call: TRBD1 (5 bases). The germline V gene has CDR1 MNHEY and CDR2 SMNVEV (reference sequence). The V and J ends lost 3 bases and 5 bases respectively, with 13 bases between them. This CDR3 comprises 14 residues. The CDR3 spells CASSFTSAGETQYF. CDR3 nucleotide sequence: TGTGCCAGCAGTTTCACTTCCGCAGGGGAGACCCAGTACTTC.

The V call is TRBV28, the J call TRBJ2-6; possible D gene TRBD2, 6 bases. CDR1 is MDHEN, CDR2 SYDVKM, per germline. The CDR3 runs to 17 residues. V was clipped by 3 bases and J by 1 base, with 13 bases between them. DNA of the CDR3: TGTGCCAGCAGTTTCCAAGCGGGTCGATCTGGGGCCAACGTCCTGACTTTC. This sequence encodes CASSFQAGRSGANVLTF.

This rearrangement joins TRBV5-1 to TRBJ2-5, with D tentatively TRBD2 (7 bases). The CDR3 is made up of 16 amino acids. Trimming removed 4 bases at V and 4 bases at J, with 20 bases between. The germline gives CDR1 SGHRS, CDR2 YFSETQ. The CDR3 sequence: CASSLLALGGGETQYF. The CDR3 region has the DNA TGCGCCAGCAGCCTTCTTGCCCTGGGAGGGGGAGAGACCCAGTACTTC.

This clone was counted a few times. The chain combines TRBV2 with TRBJ2-7; the match to TRBD1 covers 9 bases. The V gene end was trimmed by 8 bases and the J gene end by 6 bases; junction bases not matched to a gene: 11. The CDR3 is 14 residues long. Per germline, CDR1 SNHLY and CDR2 FYNNEI. CDR3 in DNA: TGTGCCAGCTCAATCTCGACAGGGGGAGGCGAGCAGTACTTC. It yields the protein CASSISTGGGEQYF. Supplemented by reference TRBV2 and TRBJ2-7, the full variable domain reads EPEVTQTPSHQVTQMGQEVILRCVPISNHLYFYWYRQILGQKVEFLVSFYNNEISEKSEIFDDQFSVERPDGSNFTLKIRSTKLEDSAMYFCASSISTGGGEQYFGPGTRLTVT.

The V call is TRBV9, the J call TRBJ1-2, with 7 positions matching TRBD1. Germline V gives CDR1 SGDLS, CDR2 YYNGEE. With 4 bases clipped from V and 8 bases from J, the junction kept 11 bases outside the gene matches. The CDR3 contains 14 residues. The CDR3 DNA sequence: TGTGCCAGCAGCCCTCACCCTCGGACAGGCGGCTACACCTTC. It encodes CASSPHPRTGGYTF.

In regard to this clone: Additional DNA sequences in this sample encode the identical CDR3. The rearrangement links TRBV3-1 (or the pseudogene TRBV3-2) to TRBJ1-1; D call uncertain. Trimming removed 0 bases from V and 3 bases from J, with 8 bases in between. The CDR3 totals 14 residues. Germline CDR1 and CDR2: LGHDT and YNNKEL (reference sequence). CDR3 nucleotide sequence: TGTGCCAGCAGCCAAGATTCCGGAGACACTGAAGCTTTCTTT. It specifies CASSQDSGDTEAFF.

The rearrangement links TRBV12-3 or TRBV12-4 to TRBJ1-1, with 8 bases aligning to TRBD1. This CDR3 comprises 13 residues. Trimming took 5 bases from V and 4 from J; bases not matched to a gene: 3. The CDR3 DNA reads TGTGCCAGCAGTAGGACAGGGCTCACTGAAGCTTTCTTT. Its translation: CASSRTGLTEAFF.

This chain connects TRBV9 to TRBJ1-5; TRBD1 is a possible D gene (5 bases). Trimming took off 0 bases at V and 7 bases at J, with 11 bases between the two ends. The germline V gene encodes CDR1 SGDLS and CDR2 YYNGEE. CDR3 length equals 14 residues. The CDR3 loop is CASSVDGGGQPQHF. Written as DNA, the CDR3 is TGTGCCAGCAGCGTAGACGGGGGTGGGCAGCCCCAGCATTTT. Variable domain in full (rest from reference TRBV9 and TRBJ1-5): DSGVTQTPKHLITATGQRVTLRCSPRSGDLSVYWYQQSLDQGLQFLIQYYNGEERAKGNILERFSAQQFPDLHSELNLSSLELGDSALYFCASSVDGGGQPQHFGDGTRLSIL.

The V gene is TRBV27, the J gene TRBJ1-5; D gene uncertain. V was trimmed by 6 bases and J by 2 bases, leaving 14 bases between them. This CDR3 is 15 amino acids long. The germline V gene encodes CDR1 MNHEY and CDR2 SMNVEV (reference sequence). CDR3 coding DNA: TGTGCCAGCAGGCCCCTCAGTCGGGGCAATCAGCCCCAGCATTTT. As protein: CASRPLSRGNQPQHF.

The V gene is TRBV11-2, the J gene TRBJ1-2; D is possibly TRBD1 (5 bases). Trimming removed 3 bases at V and 7 bases at J, with 18 bases between. The germline CDR1 and CDR2 sequences are SGHAT and FQNNGV. The CDR3 totals 15 residues. The CDR3 spells CASSFLSDTPGGYTF. CDR3 DNA: TGTGCCAGCAGCTTCCTCTCGGACACCCCGGGTGGCTACACCTTC.

This chain connects TRBV5-1 to TRBJ2-1; 7 bases are shared with TRBD2. V shed 3 bases and J 0 bases; nucleotides not matched to a gene: 12. The CDR3 has 18 amino acids. The germline CDR1 and CDR2 sequences are SGHRS and YFSETQ. CDR3 region: CASSWAPWGGNSYNEQFF. Written as DNA, the CDR3 is TGCGCCAGCAGCTGGGCCCCCTGGGGGGGTAACTCCTACAATGAGCAGTTCTTC.

This chain connects TRBV9 to TRBJ1-4; TRBD1 matches at 9 bases. Germline assignment: CDR1 SGDLS and CDR2 YYNGEE. This CDR3 comprises 18 residues. Germline trimming cut 1 base from V and 0 bases from J; bases unmatched to any gene: 7. The chain's CDR3 is CASSVRDREVATNEKLFF. The CDR3 nucleotides are TGTGCCAGCAGCGTAAGGGACAGGGAAGTAGCAACTAATGAAAAACTGTTTTTT. The variable domain in full, completed from reference TRBV9 and TRBJ1-4, reads DSGVTQTPKHLITATGQRVTLRCSPRSGDLSVYWYQQSLDQGLQFLIQYYNGEERAKGNILERFSAQQFPDLHSELNLSSLELGDSALYFCASSVRDREVATNEKLFFGSGTQLSVL.

The gene calls are TRBV28 and TRBJ1-2; TRBD1 aligns across 7 bases. The CDR3 runs to 15 residues. V shed 5 bases, J shed 0 bases, and the junction held 6 bases outside the gene matches. Germline values: CDR1 MDHEN, CDR2 SYDVKM. CDR3 in DNA: TGTGCCAGCAGTGCGCACGGGACAGCTAACTATGGCTACACCTTC. This codes for CASSAHGTANYGYTF.